Listed here is a single TCR beta chain. TCRdb re-called the 5' RACE reads through MiXCR, storing one row per CDR3 protein. The table records hundreds of thousands of distinct CDR3 sequences, around a sixth of them present only once. The data were taken from a study of identical twins. The CDR3 has 16 residues. In germline, CDR1 is DFQATT, CDR2 SNEGSKA (reference sequence). V was pared by 1 base and J by 1 base, with 7 bases of the junction left unmatched. The data also belong to a second study, concerning T cells expressing NK-cell markers. Turning to that study: Clarity on HCMV specificity was lacking for the expanded NKG2C+ T cell clones.

This rearrangement joins TRBV20-1 to TRBJ2-5; 9 nucleotides align to TRBD1. The sample comprised PBMCs. This TCR came from a woman between 18 and 29 years old in good health. The chain's CDR3 is CSARGTGVGPQETQYF. CDR3 in DNA: TGCAGTGCTAGAGGGACAGGGGTTGGCCCCCAAGAGACCCAGTACTTC.